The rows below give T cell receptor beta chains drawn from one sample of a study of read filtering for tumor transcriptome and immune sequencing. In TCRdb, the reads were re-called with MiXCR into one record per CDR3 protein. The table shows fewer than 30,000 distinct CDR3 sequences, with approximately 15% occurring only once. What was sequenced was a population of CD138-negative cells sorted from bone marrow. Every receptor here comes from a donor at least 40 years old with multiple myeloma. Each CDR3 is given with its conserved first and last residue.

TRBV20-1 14 CSAPRSQRTYQQYF
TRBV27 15 CASSPWDRRGEKLFF
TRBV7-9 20 CASSPDFTGAPSGLEETQYF
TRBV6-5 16 CASSYSIRGLYYGYTF
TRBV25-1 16 CASSDGLAGVRDEQFF
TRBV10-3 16 CAIRGSGSGSTDTQYF
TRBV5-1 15 CASSSAGSSYNEQFF
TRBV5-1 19 CASSLDRGLAGAETNIQYF
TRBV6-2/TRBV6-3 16 CASSYSQGLRPYEQYF
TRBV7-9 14 CASSSVGRADTQYF
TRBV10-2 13 CASSEQGENTIYF
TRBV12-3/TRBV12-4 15 CASPNLTGIGETQYF
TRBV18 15 CASSPQGDAYNEQFF
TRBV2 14 CASSDTTSTDTQYF
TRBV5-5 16 CASSLGSGSTGDTQYF
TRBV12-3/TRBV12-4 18 CASSLRSRSDGGANEQFF
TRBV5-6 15 CASSLGSSGNQPQHF
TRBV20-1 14 CSARGTSGDYEQYF
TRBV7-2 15 CASSLLGGGRNEQFF
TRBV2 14 CASSVGGTLGEQFF
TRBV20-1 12 CSAWTGNTEAFF
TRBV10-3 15 CAIMRTSGSMETQYF
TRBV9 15 CASSPPPGPYNEQFF
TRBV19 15 CASSLPGQKTYEQYF
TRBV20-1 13 CSAGGGSNQPQHF
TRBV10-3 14 CAISGTGVEETQYF
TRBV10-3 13 CAIGSDLYNEQFF
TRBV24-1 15 CATRHAEGRWNEQFF
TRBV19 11 CASSTSLTSFF
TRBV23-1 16 CASSLDNPRGDTEAFF
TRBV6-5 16 CASSSVRQGTYETQYF
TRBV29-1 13 CRVLLAGTDTQYF
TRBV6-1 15 CASSNRGYPRETQCF
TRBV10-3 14 CAISDNDINSPLHF
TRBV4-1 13 CASSQARDQPQHF
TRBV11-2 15 CASSHSDRDNQPQHF
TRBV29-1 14 CSAVAGAIPYEQYF
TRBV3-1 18 CASSQDKRGNRAGNTIYF
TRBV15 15 CATSRAGESYNEQFF
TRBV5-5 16 CASSRRWSLGTDTQYF
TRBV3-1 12 CASSTPENEQFF